This T cell receptor beta chain was observed in a study of OX40 agonist ivuxolimab in advanced cancers. Study in general: Patients took ivuxolimab, an agonistic anti-OX40 (CD134) antibody.

Measured with immunoSEQ multiplex PCR; TCRdb has only the in-frame clones, and not every one. The sample includes roughly 34,000 clones, nearly 75% of them seen just once. Autoimmune disease history or systemic immunosuppression barred patients. Germline lookup yields CDR1 LNHDA and CDR2 SQIVND (reference sequence). The CDR3 totals 16 residues. V shed 4 bases and J 1 base; nucleotides not matched to a gene: 3. The clonotype comes from an adult with an advanced solid tumor such as melanoma, head and neck, liver or kidney cancer. The V call is TRBV19, the J call TRBJ2-2; TRBD2 aligns across 10 bases. Sequenced material: CD4+ or CD8+ T cells sorted from blood, taken in a trial of the OX40 agonist ivuxolimab. The CDR3 region is CASSKLAGLNTGELFF. DNA of the CDR3: TGTGCCAGTAGTAAACTAGCGGGGTTGAACACCGGGGAGCTGTTTTTT. The complete variable domain, with remaining parts taken from reference TRBV19 and TRBJ2-2, reads DGGITQSPKYLFRKEGQNVTLSCEQNLNHDAMYWYRQDPGQGLRLIYYSQIVNDFQKGDIAEGYSVSREKKESFPLTVTSAQKNPTAFYLCASSKLAGLNTGELFFGEGSRLTVL.